This is a list of T cell receptor beta chains from one sample in a study of radiotherapy plus CTLA-4 blockade in lung cancer. Here immunoSEQ multiplex PCR was the method, and the copy in TCRdb shows in-frame clones only, minus some. Of roughly 63,000 clones in the sample, about 72% were seen once. The sample here was peripheral blood, taken from a patient treated with radiotherapy plus ipilimumab. The receptors come from a human donor with non-small cell lung cancer whose response to radiotherapy plus ipilimumab could not be evaluated. The CDR3 runs from the conserved cysteine through the conserved F or W. The D gene is left open where the match is weak. Clone size is given for some rows only: seen once, a few or many times, or a class if the clone is expanded.

J | size | V | D | CDR3 | DNA
TRBJ2-7 | NA | TRBV7-9 | NA | CASSYTTYEQYF | TGTGCCAGCAGCTACACAACCTACGAGCAGTACTTC
TRBJ1-1 | NA | TRBV6-6 | TRBD1 | CASSADRGDTEAFF | TGTGCCAGCAGTGCGGACAGGGGCGACACTGAAGCTTTCTTT
TRBJ2-7 | NA | TRBV4-1 | NA | CASSHILRSSALPTYEQYF | TGCGCCAGCAGCCATATCCTGCGTAGCTCGGCACTCCCGACCTACGAGCAGTACTTC
TRBJ2-7 | NA | TRBV10-3 | TRBD2 | CAISDPGLAVTIYEQYF | TGTGCCATCAGTGATCCTGGACTAGCGGTGACGATTTACGAGCAGTACTTC
TRBJ2-7 | NA | TRBV7-9 | NA | CASSLRERNYEQYF | TGTGCCAGCAGCCTACGGGAGCGGAACTACGAGCAGTACTTC
TRBJ2-1 | NA | TRBV5-4 | TRBD2 | CASSFKGLAGHNEQFF | TGTGCCAGCAGCTTTAAGGGACTAGCGGGGCACAATGAGCAGTTCTTC
TRBJ1-1 | NA | TRBV30 | NA | CAWSVLPSRTEAFF | TGTGCCTGGAGTGTACTTCCGAGTCGCACTGAAGCTTTCTTT
TRBJ1-1 | NA | TRBV7-3 | NA | CASSIGRGSTEAFF | TGTGCCAGCAGCATTGGACGAGGGTCCACTGAAGCTTTCTTT
TRBJ2-1 | NA | TRBV9 | TRBD2 | CASSASGETYNEQFF | TGTGCCAGCAGCGCCAGCGGGGAAACCTACAATGAGCAGTTCTTC
TRBJ2-3 | NA | TRBV27 | TRBD1 | CASSTYRGVRTDTQYF | TGTGCCAGCAGTACCTACAGGGGGGTTCGCACAGATACGCAGTATTTT
TRBJ1-6 | NA | TRBV5-3 | TRBD1 | CARSFPYRDRVNSPLHF | TGTGCCAGAAGCTTCCCCTACCGGGACAGGGTTAATTCACCCCTCCACTTT
TRBJ2-2 | NA | TRBV9 | TRBD1 | CASSTHRGPNTGELFF | TGTGCCAGCAGCACCCACAGGGGACCGAACACCGGGGAGCTGTTTTTT
TRBJ1-4 | NA | TRBV11-1 | TRBD1 | CASSQDRINEKLFF | TGTGCCAGCAGCCAGGACAGGATTAATGAAAAACTGTTTTTT
TRBJ2-7 | few | TRBV2 | TRBD1 | CASRQTGGAQGYEQYF | TGTGCCAGCAGACAGACAGGGGGGGCCCAGGGGTACGAGCAGTACTTC
TRBJ2-2 | NA | TRBV5-1 | TRBD2 | CASSLFSGTSGLTGELFF | TGCGCCAGCAGCTTATTTTCCGGGACTAGCGGGCTCACCGGGGAGCTGTTTTTT
TRBJ1-3 | few | TRBV5-1 | NA | CASSLAGATSGNTIYF | TGCGCCAGCAGCTTGGCAGGGGCGACCTCTGGAAACACCATATATTTT
TRBJ1-2 | NA | TRBV5-5 | NA | CASSWTEATYGYTF | TGTGCCAGCAGCTGGACAGAGGCCACCTATGGCTACACCTTC
TRBJ2-3 | NA | TRBV19 | TRBD2 | CASSRLAGGGDTQYF | TGTGCCAGTAGCCGACTAGCGGGAGGGGGAGATACGCAGTATTTT
TRBJ2-7 | NA | TRBV7-2 | NA | CASSADLWGEQYF | TGTGCCAGCAGTGCGGACTTGTGGGGAGAGCAGTACTTC
TRBJ1-1 | NA | TRBV6-5 | NA | CASSGRTVRDTEAFF | TGTGCCAGCAGTGGTCGAACAGTCAGGGACACTGAAGCTTTCTTT
TRBJ1-1 | NA | TRBV19 | NA | CASSHRVGKTEAFF | TGTGCCAGTAGCCACAGGGTAGGTAAGACTGAAGCTTTCTTT
TRBJ2-3 | NA | TRBV10-3 | NA | CAISLDSKYATDTQYF | TGTGCCATCAGCCTAGACTCGAAGTACGCCACAGATACGCAGTATTTT
TRBJ2-7 | NA | TRBV5-1 | NA | CASSLTWGSLYEQYF | TGCGCCAGCAGCTTGACGTGGGGCTCCCTCTACGAGCAGTACTTC
TRBJ2-3 | NA | TRBV2 | TRBD2 | CASSFNLAGGPDTQYF | TGTGCCAGCAGTTTTAACCTAGCGGGGGGGCCAGATACGCAGTATTTT
TRBJ1-5 | once | TRBV2 | TRBD1 | CASRAWTGGGPQHF | TGTGCCAGCCGAGCCTGGACAGGGGGAGGGCCCCAGCATTTT
TRBJ2-3 | NA | TRBV25-1 | TRBD2 | CASTLGGEDTQYF | TGTGCCAGCACCCTGGGGGGGGAAGATACGCAGTATTTT
TRBJ2-3 | NA | TRBV5-1 | TRBD1 | CASSFAGGITDTQYF | TGCGCCAGCAGCTTCGCAGGGGGCATAACAGATACGCAGTATTTT
TRBJ2-3 | NA | TRBV29-1 | NA | CSVEYTLTVSTDTQYF | TGCAGCGTTGAATATACGTTGACAGTATCCACAGATACGCAGTATTTT
TRBJ1-1 | NA | TRBV19 | NA | CASSPQVSNTEAFF | TGTGCCAGTAGTCCTCAGGTGTCGAACACTGAAGCTTTCTTT
TRBJ1-4 | once | TRBV19 | TRBD1 | CASSITTGGRSGEKLFF | TGTGCCAGTAGTATAACGACAGGGGGAAGGAGTGGAGAAAAACTGTTTTTT
TRBJ1-1 | NA | TRBV25-1 | NA | CASISPGNTEAFF | TGTGCCAGCATCTCTCCCGGGAACACTGAAGCTTTCTTT
TRBJ1-2 | NA | TRBV6-4 | TRBD1 | CASSPTGEYGYTF | TGTGCCAGCAGTCCGACAGGGGAATATGGCTACACCTTC
TRBJ2-3 | few | TRBV5-1 | NA | CASSPSTSLEAGDMQYF | TGCGCCAGCAGCCCCTCTACGTCTCTTGAGGCGGGGGACATGCAGTATTTT
TRBJ2-5 | NA | TRBV5-1 | TRBD1 | CASSEGARETQYF | TGCGCCAGCAGCGAGGGGGCGCGGGAGACCCAGTACTTC
TRBJ2-3 | NA | TRBV30 | TRBD2 | CAWSHSGGADTQYF | TGTGCCTGGAGCCATAGCGGGGGGGCAGATACGCAGTATTTT
TRBJ1-6 | NA | TRBV30 | NA | CAWSGSRRADSPLHF | TGTGCCTGGAGCGGCAGTAGGAGGGCAGATTCACCCCTCCACTTT
TRBJ2-1 | NA | TRBV21-1 | NA | CASNEDRNNEQFF | TGTGCCAGCAACGAGGACAGGAACAATGAGCAGTTCTTC
TRBJ1-5 | few | TRBV6-6 | NA | CASSYGHQPQHF | TGTGCCAGCAGTTACGGGCACCAGCCCCAGCATTTT
TRBJ2-3 | once | TRBV4-2 | TRBD1 | CASSQGQQSTDTQYF | TGTGCCAGCAGCCAGGGACAGCAATCCACAGATACGCAGTATTTT
TRBJ2-5 | few | TRBV6-6 | TRBD1 | CASRLGQGAPQETQYF | TGTGCCAGCAGACTCGGACAGGGGGCACCCCAAGAGACCCAGTACTTC
TRBJ2-7 | NA | TRBV20-1 | NA | CSARVSGSQYF | TGCAGTGCTAGAGTATCAGGGTCTCAGTACTTC
TRBJ2-7 | few | TRBV30 | TRBD2 | CAWSVGGLAAGGQYF | TGTGCCTGGAGTGTCGGGGGACTAGCAGCTGGAGGGCAGTACTTC
TRBJ1-6 | NA | TRBV28 | NA | CASSSTGSPLHF | TGCGCCAGCAGTTCAACTGGTTCACCCCTCCACTTT
TRBJ2-7 | NA | TRBV18 | TRBD1 | CASSPTGQFREQYF | TGTGCCAGCTCACCAACGGGACAGTTTAGAGAGCAGTACTTC
TRBJ2-7 | once | TRBV11-2 | NA | CASSSNRVGLVYF | TGTGCCAGCAGCTCCAACAGGGTCGGTTTGGTGTACTTC
TRBJ1-4 | NA | TRBV19 | NA | CASNNFHRATNEKLFF | TGTGCCAGTAATAATTTCCATCGAGCAACTAATGAAAAACTGTTTTTT
TRBJ2-7 | NA | TRBV4-2 | TRBD1 | CASSQETGGEQYF | TGTGCCAGCAGCCAGGAGACAGGGGGTGAGCAGTACTTC
TRBJ2-6 | NA | TRBV6-4 | TRBD2 | CASSVGRSGANVLTF | TGTGCCAGCAGTGTCGGGAGGTCTGGGGCCAACGTCCTGACTTTC